These T cell receptor beta chains were read from a single sample in a study of lymphopenia after photon versus proton radiotherapy. The data were produced by immunoSEQ multiplex PCR, yet TCRdb's version contains in-frame clones alone and is incomplete. The sample lists 25,000 to 35,000 clones, about 86% seen once, with more than 40% in the top ten. The specimen was peripheral blood, collected from a patient treated with proton-based radiotherapy. The receptors come from a woman aged 60 to 75 with cholangiocarcinoma. Some clones in this sample may be carry-over from other donors' samples. Both conserved end residues are part of each CDR3. Fields, in order: D gene, J gene, V gene, clone size, CDR3 protein, CDR3 DNA. A D gene is named only where the DNA matches it firmly. Clone sizes are given selectively: once, few, many, or a class where the clone is expanded.

d_gene: NA
j_gene: TRBJ2-3
v_gene: TRBV5-1
abundance: NA
CDR3aa: CASSQFQGDTQYF
CDR3nt: TGCGCCAGCAGCCAATTTCAGGGAGATACGCAGTATTTT

d_gene: NA
j_gene: TRBJ1-1
v_gene: TRBV7-3
abundance: few
CDR3aa: CASSLSGTGNTEAFF
CDR3nt: TGTGCCAGCAGCCTATCGGGTACGGGAAACACTGAAGCTTTCTTT

d_gene: TRBD2
j_gene: TRBJ2-7
v_gene: TRBV11-3
abundance: NA
CDR3aa: CASSLRSGRGYEQYF
CDR3nt: TGTGCCAGCAGCTTAAGGAGCGGGAGAGGGTACGAGCAGTACTTC

d_gene: NA
j_gene: TRBJ1-4
v_gene: TRBV7-2
abundance: NA
CDR3aa: CASSTWKREKLFF
CDR3nt: TGTGCCAGCAGCACTTGGAAGCGGGAAAAACTGTTTTTT

d_gene: NA
j_gene: TRBJ2-3
v_gene: TRBV9
abundance: NA
CDR3aa: CASSVTSTDTQYF
CDR3nt: TGTGCCAGCAGCGTAACCAGCACAGATACGCAGTATTTT

d_gene: NA
j_gene: TRBJ2-2
v_gene: TRBV15
abundance: NA
CDR3aa: CATSEGGRNTGELFF
CDR3nt: TGTGCCACCAGCGAGGGGGGACGAAACACCGGGGAGCTGTTTTTT

d_gene: NA
j_gene: TRBJ2-7
v_gene: TRBV10-1
abundance: few
CDR3aa: CASSETRTWDEQYF
CDR3nt: TGCGCCAGCAGTGAGACGAGGACCTGGGACGAGCAGTACTTC

d_gene: NA
j_gene: TRBJ2-7
v_gene: TRBV7-2
abundance: NA
CDR3aa: CASGWAYEQYF
CDR3nt: TGTGCCAGCGGCTGGGCCTACGAGCAGTACTTC

d_gene: NA
j_gene: TRBJ1-1
v_gene: TRBV6-6
abundance: NA
CDR3aa: CASKGQTNTEAFF
CDR3nt: TGTGCCAGCAAGGGACAAACGAACACTGAAGCTTTCTTT

d_gene: TRBD1
j_gene: TRBJ2-3
v_gene: TRBV10-1
abundance: NA
CDR3aa: CASNRRTGGPTAHTDTQYF
CDR3nt: TGCGCCAGCAATCGTAGGACAGGGGGCCCTACCGCACACACAGATACGCAGTATTTT

d_gene: NA
j_gene: TRBJ2-1
v_gene: TRBV27
abundance: NA
CDR3aa: CASSSVGSSYNEQFF
CDR3nt: TGTGCCAGCAGTTCGGTGGGCAGCTCCTACAATGAGCAGTTCTTC

d_gene: TRBD2
j_gene: TRBJ2-2
v_gene: TRBV6-5
abundance: NA
CDR3aa: CASTGGGYDTGELFF
CDR3nt: TGTGCCAGCACGGGGGGTGGGTATGACACCGGGGAGCTGTTTTTT

d_gene: TRBD1
j_gene: TRBJ1-2
v_gene: TRBV5-6
abundance: NA
CDR3aa: CASSLRQGHTF
CDR3nt: TGTGCCAGCAGCTTGCGACAGGGACACACCTTC

d_gene: TRBD2
j_gene: TRBJ2-7
v_gene: TRBV15
abundance: NA
CDR3aa: CATSRLAGVAYEQYF
CDR3nt: TGTGCCACCAGCAGACTAGCGGGAGTGGCCTACGAGCAGTACTTC

d_gene: NA
j_gene: TRBJ2-3
v_gene: TRBV5-1
abundance: NA
CDR3aa: CASSPSSTDTQYF
CDR3nt: TGCGCCAGCAGCCCCTCTAGTACAGATACGCAGTATTTT

d_gene: NA
j_gene: TRBJ2-2
v_gene: TRBV5-1
abundance: NA
CDR3aa: CASRRLPQTGELFF
CDR3nt: TGCGCCAGCAGACGGCTGCCGCAGACCGGGGAGCTGTTTTTT

d_gene: NA
j_gene: TRBJ2-3
v_gene: TRBV29-1
abundance: NA
CDR3aa: CSVEGDTATDTQYF
CDR3nt: TGCAGCGTTGAAGGAGACACTGCCACAGATACGCAGTATTTT

d_gene: TRBD1
j_gene: TRBJ1-5
v_gene: TRBV6-9
abundance: NA
CDR3aa: CASSSRQGRPQHF
CDR3nt: TGTGCCAGCAGTTCTCGACAGGGGAGGCCCCAGCATTTT

d_gene: NA
j_gene: TRBJ2-1
v_gene: TRBV7-9
abundance: NA
CDR3aa: CASSLGTPGSEEQFF
CDR3nt: TGTGCCAGCAGCTTAGGGACCCCGGGTTCGGAAGAGCAGTTCTTC

d_gene: NA
j_gene: TRBJ2-2
v_gene: TRBV6-5
abundance: NA
CDR3aa: CASLGDTGELFF
CDR3nt: TGTGCCAGCCTAGGGGACACCGGGGAGCTGTTTTTT

d_gene: NA
j_gene: TRBJ1-5
v_gene: TRBV18
abundance: NA
CDR3aa: CASSPGGRNQPQHF
CDR3nt: TGTGCCAGCTCACCAGGAGGGCGCAATCAGCCCCAGCATTTT

d_gene: TRBD2
j_gene: TRBJ2-7
v_gene: TRBV25-1
abundance: NA
CDR3aa: CASSPPSGRAAYEQYF
CDR3nt: TGTGCCAGCAGTCCCCCTAGCGGGAGGGCCGCGTACGAGCAGTACTTC

d_gene: NA
j_gene: TRBJ1-4
v_gene: TRBV5-1
abundance: NA
CDR3aa: CASSLEGTNEKLFF
CDR3nt: TGCGCCAGCAGCTTGGAGGGGACTAATGAAAAACTGTTTTTT

d_gene: TRBD2
j_gene: TRBJ2-5
v_gene: TRBV7-2
abundance: few
CDR3aa: CASSPPPGTSGDQETQYF
CDR3nt: TGTGCCAGCAGTCCCCCCCCCGGGACTAGCGGGGATCAAGAGACCCAGTACTTC